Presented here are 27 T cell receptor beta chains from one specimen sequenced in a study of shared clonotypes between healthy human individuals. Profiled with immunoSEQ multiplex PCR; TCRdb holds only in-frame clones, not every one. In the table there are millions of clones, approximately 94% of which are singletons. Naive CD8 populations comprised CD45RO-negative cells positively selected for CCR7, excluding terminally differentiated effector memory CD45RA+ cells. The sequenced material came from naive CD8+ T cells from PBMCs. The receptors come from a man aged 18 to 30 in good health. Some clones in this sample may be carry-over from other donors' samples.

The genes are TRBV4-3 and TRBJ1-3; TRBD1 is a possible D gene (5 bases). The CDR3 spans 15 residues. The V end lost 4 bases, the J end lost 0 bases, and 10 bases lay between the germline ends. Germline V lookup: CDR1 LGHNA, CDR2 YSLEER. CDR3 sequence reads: CASSPGRRSGNTIYF. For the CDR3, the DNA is TGCGCCAGCAGCCCGGGACGGCGCTCTGGAAACACCATATATTTT.

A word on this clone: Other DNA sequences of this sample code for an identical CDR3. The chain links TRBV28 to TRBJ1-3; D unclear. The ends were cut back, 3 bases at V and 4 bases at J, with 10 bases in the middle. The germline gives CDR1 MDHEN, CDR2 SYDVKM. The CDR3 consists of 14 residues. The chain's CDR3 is CASSFGSSGNTIYF. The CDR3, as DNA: TGTGCCAGCAGTTTTGGCAGTTCCGGAAACACCATATATTTT.

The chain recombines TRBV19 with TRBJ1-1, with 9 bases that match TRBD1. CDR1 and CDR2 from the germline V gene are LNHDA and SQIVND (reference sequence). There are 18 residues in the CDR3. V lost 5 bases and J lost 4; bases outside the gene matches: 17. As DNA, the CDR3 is TGTGCCAGTAGTCGCTCGGCGGGACAGGGTCTTTTTAGCACTGAAGCTTTCTTT. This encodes CASSRSAGQGLFSTEAFF.

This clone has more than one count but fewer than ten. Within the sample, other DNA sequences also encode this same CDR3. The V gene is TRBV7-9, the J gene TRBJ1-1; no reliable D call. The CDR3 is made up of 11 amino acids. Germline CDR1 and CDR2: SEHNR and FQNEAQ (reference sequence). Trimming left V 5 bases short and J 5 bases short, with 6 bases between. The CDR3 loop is CASSPGTEAFF. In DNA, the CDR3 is TGTGCCAGCAGCCCCGGGACTGAAGCTTTCTTT.

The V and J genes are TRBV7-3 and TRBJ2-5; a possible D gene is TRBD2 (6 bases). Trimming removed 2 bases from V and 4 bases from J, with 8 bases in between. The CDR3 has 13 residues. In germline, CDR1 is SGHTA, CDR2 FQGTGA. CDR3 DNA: TGTGCCAGCAGCTTAGGAGGGGTAGAGACCCAGTACTTC. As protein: CASSLGGVETQYF.

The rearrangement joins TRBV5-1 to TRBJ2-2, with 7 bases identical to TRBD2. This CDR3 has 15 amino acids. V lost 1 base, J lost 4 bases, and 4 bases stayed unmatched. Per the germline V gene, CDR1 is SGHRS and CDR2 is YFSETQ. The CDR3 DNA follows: TGCGCCAGCAGCTTGCGATCTAGCGGCACCGGGGAGCTGTTTTTT. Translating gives CASSLRSSGTGELFF.

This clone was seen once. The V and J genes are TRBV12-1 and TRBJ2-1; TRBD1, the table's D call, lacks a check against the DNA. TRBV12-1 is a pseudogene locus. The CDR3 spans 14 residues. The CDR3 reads CASSISTGPITLFF. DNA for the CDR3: TGTGCCAGCAGCATTTCGACAGGGCCCATAACTCTGTTCTTC.

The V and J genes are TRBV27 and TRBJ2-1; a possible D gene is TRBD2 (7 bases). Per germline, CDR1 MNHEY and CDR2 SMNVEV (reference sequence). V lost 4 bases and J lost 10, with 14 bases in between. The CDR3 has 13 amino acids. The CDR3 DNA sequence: TGTGCCAGCAGTTCACAAAGGGGGGGAGAGCAGTTCTTC. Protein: CASSSQRGGEQFF.

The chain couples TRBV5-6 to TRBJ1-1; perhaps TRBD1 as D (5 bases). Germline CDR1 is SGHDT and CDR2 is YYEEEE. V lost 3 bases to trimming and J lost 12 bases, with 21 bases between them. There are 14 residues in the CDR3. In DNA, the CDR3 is TGTGCCAGCAGCTCGGGGGGGACTGCCAGGCCCACTTTCTTT. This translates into CASSSGGTARPTFF. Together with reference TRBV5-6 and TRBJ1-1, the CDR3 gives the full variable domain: DAGVTQSPTHLIKTRGQQVTLRCSPKSGHDTVSWYQQALGQGPQFIFQYYEEEERQRGNFPDRFSGHQFPNYSSELNVNALLLGDSALYLCASSSGGTARPTFFGQGTRLTVV.

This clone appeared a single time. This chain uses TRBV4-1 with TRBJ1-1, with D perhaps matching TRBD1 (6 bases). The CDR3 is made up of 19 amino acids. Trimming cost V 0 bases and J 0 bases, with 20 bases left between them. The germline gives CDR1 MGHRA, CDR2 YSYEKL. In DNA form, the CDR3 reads TGCGCCAGCAGCCAAGACTCAAGAGTGCCAGGGGCCCTGAACACTGAAGCTTTCTTT. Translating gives CASSQDSRVPGALNTEAFF.

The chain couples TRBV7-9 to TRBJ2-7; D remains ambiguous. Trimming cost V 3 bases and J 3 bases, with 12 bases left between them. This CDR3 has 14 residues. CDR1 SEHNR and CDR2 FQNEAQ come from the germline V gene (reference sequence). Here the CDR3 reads CASSLSNTGYEQYF. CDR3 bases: TGTGCCAGCAGCTTGTCCAATACGGGCTACGAGCAGTACTTC.

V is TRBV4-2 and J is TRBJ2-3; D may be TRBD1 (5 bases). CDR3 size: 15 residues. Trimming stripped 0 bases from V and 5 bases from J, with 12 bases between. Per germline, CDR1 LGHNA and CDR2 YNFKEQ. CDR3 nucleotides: TGTGCCAGCAGCCAAGATCGGACACTCGGAGATACGCAGTATTTT. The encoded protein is CASSQDRTLGDTQYF.

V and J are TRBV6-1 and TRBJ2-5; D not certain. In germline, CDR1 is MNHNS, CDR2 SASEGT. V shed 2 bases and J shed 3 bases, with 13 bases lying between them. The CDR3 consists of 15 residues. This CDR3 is CASSEIGRLKETQYF. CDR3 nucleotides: TGTGCCAGCAGTGAAATAGGGCGGCTAAAAGAGACCCAGTACTTC.

This CDR3 reads CASSEGVAMSYNEQFF. CDR3 coding DNA: TGTGCCAGCAGTGAAGGGGTAGCGATGTCCTACAATGAGCAGTTCTTC. The chain joins TRBV2 to TRBJ2-1; perhaps TRBD2 as D (5 bases). CDR3 length: 16 amino acids. CDR1 and CDR2 (germline): SNHLY, FYNNEI. Trimming removed 1 base at V and 1 base at J, with 11 bases between.

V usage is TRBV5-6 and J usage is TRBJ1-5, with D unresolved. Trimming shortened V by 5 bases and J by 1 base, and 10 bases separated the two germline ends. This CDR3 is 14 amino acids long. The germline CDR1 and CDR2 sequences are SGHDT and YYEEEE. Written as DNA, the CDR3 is TGTGCCAGCAGGCGGGTCGGCAGCAATCAGCCCCAGCATTTT. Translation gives CASRRVGSNQPQHF.

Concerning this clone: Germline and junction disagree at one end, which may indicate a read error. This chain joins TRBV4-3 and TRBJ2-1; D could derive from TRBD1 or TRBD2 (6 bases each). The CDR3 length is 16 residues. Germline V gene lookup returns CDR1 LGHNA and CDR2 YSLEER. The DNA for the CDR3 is TGCGCCAGCAGCCAAGGGAGGGGGACAACCTACGATGAGCAGTTCTTC. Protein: CASSQGRGTTYDEQFF.

The CDR3 DNA reads as TGTGCCAGCAGCCTGTGGCGGGAGAACGAGCAGTACTTC. This translates into CASSLWRENEQYF. This rearrangement joins TRBV13 to TRBJ2-7; 7 bases fit TRBD2. Germline V gene sequence: CDR1 PRHDT, CDR2 FYEKMQ (reference sequence). The CDR3 runs to 13 residues. V dropped 5 bases and J dropped 5; count of bases not matched to a gene: 6. The full variable domain, in which reference TRBV13 and TRBJ2-7 provide the parts outside the CDR3, is AAGVIQSPRHLIKEKRETATLKCYPIPRHDTVYWYQQGPGQDPQFLISFYEKMQSDKGSIPDRFSAQQFSDYHSELNMSSLELGDSALYFCASSLWRENEQYFGPGTRLTVT.

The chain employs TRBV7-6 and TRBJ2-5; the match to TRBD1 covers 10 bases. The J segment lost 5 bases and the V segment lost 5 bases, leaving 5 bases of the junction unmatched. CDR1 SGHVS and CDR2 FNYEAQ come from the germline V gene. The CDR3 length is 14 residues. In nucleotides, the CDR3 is TGTGCCAGCAGCCTGACAGGGGGCGCGGAGACCCAGTACTTC. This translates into CASSLTGGAETQYF.

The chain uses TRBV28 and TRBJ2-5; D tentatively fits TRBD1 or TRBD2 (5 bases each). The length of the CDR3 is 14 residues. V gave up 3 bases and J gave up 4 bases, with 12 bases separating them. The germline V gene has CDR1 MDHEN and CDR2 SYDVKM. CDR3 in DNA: TGTGCCAGCAGTTTTCAAGGGGCGGGAGAGACCCAGTACTTC. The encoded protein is CASSFQGAGETQYF.

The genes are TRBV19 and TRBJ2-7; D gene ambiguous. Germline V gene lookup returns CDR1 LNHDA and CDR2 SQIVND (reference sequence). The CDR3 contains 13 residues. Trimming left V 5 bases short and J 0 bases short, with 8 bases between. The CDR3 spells CASSAGSSYEQYF. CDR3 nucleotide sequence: TGTGCCAGTAGTGCAGGCTCCTCCTACGAGCAGTACTTC.

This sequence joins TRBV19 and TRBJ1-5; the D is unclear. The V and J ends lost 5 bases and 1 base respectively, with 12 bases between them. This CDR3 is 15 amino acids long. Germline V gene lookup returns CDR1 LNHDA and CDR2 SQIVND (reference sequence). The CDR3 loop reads CASSARLGSNQPQHF. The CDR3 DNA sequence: TGTGCCAGTAGTGCCCGTCTAGGGAGCAATCAGCCCCAGCATTTT.

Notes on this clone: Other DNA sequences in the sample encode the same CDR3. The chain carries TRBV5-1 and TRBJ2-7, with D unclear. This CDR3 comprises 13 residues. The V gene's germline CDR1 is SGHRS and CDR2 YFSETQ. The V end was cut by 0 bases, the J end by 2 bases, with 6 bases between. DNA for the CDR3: TGCGCCAGCAGCTTGGACTTGGCCTACGAGCAGTACTTC. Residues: CASSLDLAYEQYF. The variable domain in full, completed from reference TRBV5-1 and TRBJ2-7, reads KAGVTQTPRYLIKTRGQQVTLSCSPISGHRSVSWYQQTPGQGLQFLFEYFSETQRNKGNFPGRFSGRQFSNSRSEMNVSTLELGDSALYLCASSLDLAYEQYFGPGTRLTVT.

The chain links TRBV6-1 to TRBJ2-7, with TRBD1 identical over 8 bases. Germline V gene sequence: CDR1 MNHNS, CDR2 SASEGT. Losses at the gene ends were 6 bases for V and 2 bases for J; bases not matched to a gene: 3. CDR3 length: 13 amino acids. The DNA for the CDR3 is TGTGCCAGCAGGGACAGGGATACCTACGAGCAGTACTTC. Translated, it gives CASRDRDTYEQYF.

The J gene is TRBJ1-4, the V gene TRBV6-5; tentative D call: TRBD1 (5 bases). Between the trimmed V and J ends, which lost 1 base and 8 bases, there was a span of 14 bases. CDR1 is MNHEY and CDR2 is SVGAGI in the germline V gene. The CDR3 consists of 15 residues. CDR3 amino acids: CASSYFQGGGEKLFF. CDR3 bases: TGTGCCAGCAGTTACTTCCAGGGCGGCGGGGAAAAACTGTTTTTT.

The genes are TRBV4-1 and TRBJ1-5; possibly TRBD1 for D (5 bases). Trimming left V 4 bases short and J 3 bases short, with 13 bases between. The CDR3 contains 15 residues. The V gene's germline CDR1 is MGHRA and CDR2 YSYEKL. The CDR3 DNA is TGCGCCAGCAGCCCCTTGTGGGGGATCAATCAGCCCCAGCATTTT. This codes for CASSPLWGINQPQHF.

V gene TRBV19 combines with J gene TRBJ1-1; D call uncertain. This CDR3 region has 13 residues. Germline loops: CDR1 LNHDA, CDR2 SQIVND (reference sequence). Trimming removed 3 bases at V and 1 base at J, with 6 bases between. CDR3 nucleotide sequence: TGTGCCAGTAGTATGGTAACGAACACTGAAGCTTTCTTT. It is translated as CASSMVTNTEAFF.

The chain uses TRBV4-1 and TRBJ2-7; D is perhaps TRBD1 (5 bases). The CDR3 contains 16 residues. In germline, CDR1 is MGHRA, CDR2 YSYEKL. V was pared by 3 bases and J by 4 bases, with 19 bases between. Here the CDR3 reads CASSHRSLGAGYEQYF. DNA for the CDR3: TGCGCCAGCAGCCACCGGTCGCTAGGGGCCGGGTACGAGCAGTACTTC.